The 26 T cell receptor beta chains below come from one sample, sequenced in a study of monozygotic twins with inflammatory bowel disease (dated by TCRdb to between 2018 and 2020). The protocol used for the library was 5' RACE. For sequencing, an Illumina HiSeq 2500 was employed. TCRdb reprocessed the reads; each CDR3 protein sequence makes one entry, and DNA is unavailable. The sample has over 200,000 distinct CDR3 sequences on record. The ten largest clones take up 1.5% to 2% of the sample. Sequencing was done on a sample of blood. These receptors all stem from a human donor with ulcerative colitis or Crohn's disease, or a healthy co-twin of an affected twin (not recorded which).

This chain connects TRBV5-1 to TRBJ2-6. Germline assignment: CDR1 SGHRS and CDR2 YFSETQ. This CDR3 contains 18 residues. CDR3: CASSPLSLVGSGANVLTF.

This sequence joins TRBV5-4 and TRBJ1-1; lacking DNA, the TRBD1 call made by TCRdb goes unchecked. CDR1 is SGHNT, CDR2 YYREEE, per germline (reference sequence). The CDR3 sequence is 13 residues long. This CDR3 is CASSPGQTIEAFF.

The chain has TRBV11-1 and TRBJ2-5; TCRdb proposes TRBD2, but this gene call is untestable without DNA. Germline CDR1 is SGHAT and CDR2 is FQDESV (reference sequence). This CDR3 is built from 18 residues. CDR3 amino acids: CASSLGRSHLEPQETQYF.

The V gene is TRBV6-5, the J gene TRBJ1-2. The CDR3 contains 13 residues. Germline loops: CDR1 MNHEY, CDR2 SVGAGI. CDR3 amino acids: CASRQPGLGGYTF.

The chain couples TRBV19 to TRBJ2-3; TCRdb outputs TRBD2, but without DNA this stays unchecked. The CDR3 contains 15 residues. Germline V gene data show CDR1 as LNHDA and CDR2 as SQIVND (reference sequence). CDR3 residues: CASSYGISGGDTQYF. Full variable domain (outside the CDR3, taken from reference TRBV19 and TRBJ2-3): DGGITQSPKYLFRKEGQNVTLSCEQNLNHDAMYWYRQDPGQGLRLIYYSQIVNDFQKGDIAEGYSVSREKKESFPLTVTSAQKNPTAFYLCASSYGISGGDTQYFGPGTRLTVL.

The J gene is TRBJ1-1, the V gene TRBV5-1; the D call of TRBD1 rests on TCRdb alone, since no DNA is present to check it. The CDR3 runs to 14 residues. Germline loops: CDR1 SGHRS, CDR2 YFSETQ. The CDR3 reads CASSPGTINTEAFF.

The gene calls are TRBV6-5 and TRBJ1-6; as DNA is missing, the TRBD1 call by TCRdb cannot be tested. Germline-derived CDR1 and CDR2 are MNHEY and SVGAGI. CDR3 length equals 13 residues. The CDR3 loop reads CASGTGPNSPLHF.

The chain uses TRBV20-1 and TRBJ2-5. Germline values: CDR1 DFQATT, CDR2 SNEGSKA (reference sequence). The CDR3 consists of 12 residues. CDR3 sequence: CSAGQNDETQYF.

This CDR3 reads CASSQVTGGNQPQHF. The chain combines TRBV4-1 with TRBJ1-5; TCRdb's D call, TRBD1, is unchecked because there is no DNA. There are 15 residues in the CDR3. Germline CDR1 MGHRA, CDR2 YSYEKL.

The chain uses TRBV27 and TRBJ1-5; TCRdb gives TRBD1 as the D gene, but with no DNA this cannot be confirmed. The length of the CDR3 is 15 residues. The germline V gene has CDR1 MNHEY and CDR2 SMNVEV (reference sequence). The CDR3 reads CASSLRWGGNQPQHF.

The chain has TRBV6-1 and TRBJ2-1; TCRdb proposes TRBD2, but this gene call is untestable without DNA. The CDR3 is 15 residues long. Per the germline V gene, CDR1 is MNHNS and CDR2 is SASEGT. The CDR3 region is CASSVSGGRYNEQFF.

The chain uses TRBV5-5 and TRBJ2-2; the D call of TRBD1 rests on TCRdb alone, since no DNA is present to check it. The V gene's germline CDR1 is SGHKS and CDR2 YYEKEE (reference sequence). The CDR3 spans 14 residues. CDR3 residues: CASSFTGGEWELFF.

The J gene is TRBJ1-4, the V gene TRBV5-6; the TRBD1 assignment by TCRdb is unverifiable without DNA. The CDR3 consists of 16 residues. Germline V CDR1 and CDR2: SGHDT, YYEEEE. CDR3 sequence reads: CASSFGTGQTNEKLFF.

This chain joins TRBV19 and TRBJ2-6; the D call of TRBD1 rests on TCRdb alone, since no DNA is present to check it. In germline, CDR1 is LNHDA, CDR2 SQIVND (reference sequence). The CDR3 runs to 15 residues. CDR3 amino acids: CASFEGATGANVLTF.

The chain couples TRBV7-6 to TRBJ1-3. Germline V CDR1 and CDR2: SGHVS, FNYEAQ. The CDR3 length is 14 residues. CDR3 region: CASSTESSGNTIYF.

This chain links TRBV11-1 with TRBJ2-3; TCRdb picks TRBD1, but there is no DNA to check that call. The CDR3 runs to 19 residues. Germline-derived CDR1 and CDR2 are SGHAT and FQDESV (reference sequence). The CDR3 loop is CASSFSEPLQVIRTDTQYF.

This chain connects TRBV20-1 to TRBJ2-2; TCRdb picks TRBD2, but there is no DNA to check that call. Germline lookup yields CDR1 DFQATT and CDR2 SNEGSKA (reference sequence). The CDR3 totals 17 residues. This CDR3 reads CSLGTSGTHWNTGELFF.

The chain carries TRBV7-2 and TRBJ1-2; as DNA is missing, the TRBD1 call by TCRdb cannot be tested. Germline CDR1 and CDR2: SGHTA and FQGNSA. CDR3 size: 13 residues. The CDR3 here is CASSSGTSYGYTF.

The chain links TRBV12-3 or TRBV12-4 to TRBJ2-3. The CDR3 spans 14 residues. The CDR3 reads CASSLNRHTDTQYF.

The CDR3 spells CASSTGQWTGELFF. The chain joins TRBV7-7 to TRBJ2-2; the D call from TCRdb, TRBD1, cannot be confirmed without DNA. From germline, CDR1 is SSHAT and CDR2 FNYEAQ (reference sequence). The CDR3 spans 14 residues.

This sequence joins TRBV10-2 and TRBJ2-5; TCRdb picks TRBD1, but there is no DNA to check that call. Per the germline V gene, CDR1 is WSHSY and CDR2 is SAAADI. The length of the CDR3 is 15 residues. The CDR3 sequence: CASSEKQGVGETQYF.

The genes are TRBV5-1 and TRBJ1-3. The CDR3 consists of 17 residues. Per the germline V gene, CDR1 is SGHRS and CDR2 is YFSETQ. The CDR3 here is CASSFGSGGISGNTIYF.

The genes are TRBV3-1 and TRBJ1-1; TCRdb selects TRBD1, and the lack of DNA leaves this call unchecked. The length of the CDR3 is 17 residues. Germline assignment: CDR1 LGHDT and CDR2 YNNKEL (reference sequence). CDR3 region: CASSQLQGPKRGTEAFF.

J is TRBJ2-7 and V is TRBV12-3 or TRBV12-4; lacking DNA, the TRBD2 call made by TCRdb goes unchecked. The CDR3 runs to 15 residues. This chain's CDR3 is CASSYGLPGDYEQYF.

The CDR3 loop is CASSPHSESGANVLTF. This chain connects TRBV18 to TRBJ2-6. The CDR3 spans 16 residues. The germline V gene encodes CDR1 KGHSH and CDR2 LQKENI.

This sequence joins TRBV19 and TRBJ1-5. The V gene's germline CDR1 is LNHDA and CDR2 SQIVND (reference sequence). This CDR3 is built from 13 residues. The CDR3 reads CASSREILQPQHF.